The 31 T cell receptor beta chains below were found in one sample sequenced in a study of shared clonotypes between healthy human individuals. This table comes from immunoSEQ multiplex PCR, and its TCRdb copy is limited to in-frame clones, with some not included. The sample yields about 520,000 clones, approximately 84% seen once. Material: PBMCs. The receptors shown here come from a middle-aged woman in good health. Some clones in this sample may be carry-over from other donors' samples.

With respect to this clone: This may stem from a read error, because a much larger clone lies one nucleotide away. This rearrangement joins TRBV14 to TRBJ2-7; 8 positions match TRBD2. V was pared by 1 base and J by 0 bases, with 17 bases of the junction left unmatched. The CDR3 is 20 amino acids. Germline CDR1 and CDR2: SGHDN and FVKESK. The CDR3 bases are TGTGCCAGCAGCCAAGGCTTAGGGTCCGTGCTAGCGGGTTACTCCTACGAGCAGTACTTC. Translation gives CASSQGLGSVLAGYSYEQYF.

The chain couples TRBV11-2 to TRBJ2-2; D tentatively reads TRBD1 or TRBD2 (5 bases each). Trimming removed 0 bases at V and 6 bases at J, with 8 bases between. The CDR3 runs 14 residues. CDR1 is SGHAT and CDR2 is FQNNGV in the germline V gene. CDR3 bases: TGTGCCAGCAGCTTAGACTGGGGACCCGGGGAGCTGTTTTTT. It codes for CASSLDWGPGELFF.

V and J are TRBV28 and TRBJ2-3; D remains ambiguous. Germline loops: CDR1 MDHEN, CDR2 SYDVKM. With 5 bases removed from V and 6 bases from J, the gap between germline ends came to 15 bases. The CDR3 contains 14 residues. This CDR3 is CASSPGLPTDTQYF. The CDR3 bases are TGTGCCAGCAGTCCGGGCCTTCCGACGGATACGCAGTATTTT.

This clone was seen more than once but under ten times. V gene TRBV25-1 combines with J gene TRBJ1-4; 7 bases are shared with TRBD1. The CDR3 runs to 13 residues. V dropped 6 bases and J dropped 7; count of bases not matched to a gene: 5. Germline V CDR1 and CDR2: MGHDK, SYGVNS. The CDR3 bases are TGTGCCAGCAGGACAGGGCCGGGTGAAAAACTGTTTTTT. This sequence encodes CASRTGPGEKLFF.

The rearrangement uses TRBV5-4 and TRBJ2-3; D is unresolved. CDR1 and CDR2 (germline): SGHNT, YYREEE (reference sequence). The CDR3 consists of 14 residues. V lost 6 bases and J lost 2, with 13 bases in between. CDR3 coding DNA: TGTGCCAGCACTCCCAAGGCAGACACAGATACGCAGTATTTT. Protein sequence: CASTPKADTDTQYF. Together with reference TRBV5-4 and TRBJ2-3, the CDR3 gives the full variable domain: ETGVTQSPTHLIKTRGQQVTLRCSSQSGHNTVSWYQQALGQGPQFIFQYYREEENGRGNFPPRFSGLQFPNYSSELNVNALELDDSALYLCASTPKADTDTQYFGPGTRLTVL.

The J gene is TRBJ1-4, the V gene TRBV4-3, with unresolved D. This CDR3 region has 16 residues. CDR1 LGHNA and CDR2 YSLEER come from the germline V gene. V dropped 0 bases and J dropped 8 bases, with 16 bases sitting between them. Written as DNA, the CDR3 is TGCGCCAGCAGCCAAGATTCCCGGGTAAGAGGAGAAAAACTGTTTTTT. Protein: CASSQDSRVRGEKLFF.

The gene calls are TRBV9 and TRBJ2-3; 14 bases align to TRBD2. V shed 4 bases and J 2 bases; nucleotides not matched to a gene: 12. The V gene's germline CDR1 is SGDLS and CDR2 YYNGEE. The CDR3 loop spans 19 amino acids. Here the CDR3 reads CASSIGTSGSPRFTDTQYF. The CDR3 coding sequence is TGTGCCAGCAGCATCGGGACTAGCGGGAGTCCTAGATTCACAGATACGCAGTATTTT.

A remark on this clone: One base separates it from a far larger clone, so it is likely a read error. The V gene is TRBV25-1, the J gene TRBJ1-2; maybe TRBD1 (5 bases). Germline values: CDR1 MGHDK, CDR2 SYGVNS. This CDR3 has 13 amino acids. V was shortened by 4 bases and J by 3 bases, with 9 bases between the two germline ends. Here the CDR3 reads CASSAGTDYGYTF. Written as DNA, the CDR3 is TGTGCCAGCAGTGCCGGGACGGACTATGGCTACACCTTC.

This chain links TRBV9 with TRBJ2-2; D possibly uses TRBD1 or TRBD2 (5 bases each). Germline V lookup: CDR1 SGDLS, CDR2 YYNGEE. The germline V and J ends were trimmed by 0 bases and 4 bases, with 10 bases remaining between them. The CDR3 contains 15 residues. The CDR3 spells CASSVGGAGTGELFF. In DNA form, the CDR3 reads TGTGCCAGCAGCGTAGGGGGCGCGGGCACCGGGGAGCTGTTTTTT.

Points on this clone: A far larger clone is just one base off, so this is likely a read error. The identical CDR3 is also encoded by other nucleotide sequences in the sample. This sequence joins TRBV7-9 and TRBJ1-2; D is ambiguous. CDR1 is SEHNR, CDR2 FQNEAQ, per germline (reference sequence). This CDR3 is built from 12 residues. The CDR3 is CASSLLEYGYTF. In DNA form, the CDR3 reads TGTGCTAGCAGCTTATTAGAATATGGCTACACCTTC.

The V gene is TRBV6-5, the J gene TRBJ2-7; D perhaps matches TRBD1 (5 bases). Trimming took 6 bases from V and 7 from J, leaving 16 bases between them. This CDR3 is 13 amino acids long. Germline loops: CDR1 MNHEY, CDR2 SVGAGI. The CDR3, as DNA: TGTGCCAGCAGAAGTACAGGTGATCTGGAGCAGTACTTC. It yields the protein CASRSTGDLEQYF.

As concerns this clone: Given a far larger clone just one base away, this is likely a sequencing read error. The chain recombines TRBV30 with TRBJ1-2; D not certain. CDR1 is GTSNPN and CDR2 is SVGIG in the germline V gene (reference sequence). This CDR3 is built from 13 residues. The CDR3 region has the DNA TGTGCCTGGAGTCTTACCGCAACACTTGGCTACGCCTTC. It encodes CAWSLTATLGYAF.

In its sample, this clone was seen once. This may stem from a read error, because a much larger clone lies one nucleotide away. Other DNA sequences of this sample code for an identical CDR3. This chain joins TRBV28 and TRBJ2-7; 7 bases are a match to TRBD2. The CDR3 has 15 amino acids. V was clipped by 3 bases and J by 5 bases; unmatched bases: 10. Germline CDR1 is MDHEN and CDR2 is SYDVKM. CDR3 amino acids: CASSLPRELGNEQYF. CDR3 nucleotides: TGTGCCAGCAGTTTGCCGCGGGAGTTAGGAAACGAGCAGTACTTC.

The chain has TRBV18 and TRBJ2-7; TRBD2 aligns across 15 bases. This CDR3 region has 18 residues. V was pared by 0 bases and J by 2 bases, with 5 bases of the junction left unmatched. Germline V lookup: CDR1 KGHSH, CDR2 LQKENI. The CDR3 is CASSPPHRTSGRAYEQYF. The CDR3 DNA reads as TGTGCCAGCTCACCACCTCACAGGACTAGCGGGAGGGCCTACGAGCAGTACTTC.

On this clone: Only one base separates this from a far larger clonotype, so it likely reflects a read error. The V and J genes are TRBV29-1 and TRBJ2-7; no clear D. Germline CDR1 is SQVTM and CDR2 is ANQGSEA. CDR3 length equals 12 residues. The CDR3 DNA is TGCAGCGTTGGGGTCGGTACCTACAAGCAGTACTTC. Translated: CSVGVGTYKQYF.

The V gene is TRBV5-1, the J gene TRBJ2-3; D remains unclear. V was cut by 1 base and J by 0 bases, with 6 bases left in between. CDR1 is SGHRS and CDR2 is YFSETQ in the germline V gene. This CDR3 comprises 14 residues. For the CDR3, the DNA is TGCGCCAGCAGCTTGTCCCCTAGCACAGATACGCAGTATTTT. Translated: CASSLSPSTDTQYF.

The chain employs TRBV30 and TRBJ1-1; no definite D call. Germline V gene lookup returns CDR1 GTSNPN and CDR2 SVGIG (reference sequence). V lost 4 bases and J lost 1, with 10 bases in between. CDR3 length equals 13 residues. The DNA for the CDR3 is TGTGCCTGGAACCCTAGCGGGAACACTGAAGCTTTCTTT. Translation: CAWNPSGNTEAFF.

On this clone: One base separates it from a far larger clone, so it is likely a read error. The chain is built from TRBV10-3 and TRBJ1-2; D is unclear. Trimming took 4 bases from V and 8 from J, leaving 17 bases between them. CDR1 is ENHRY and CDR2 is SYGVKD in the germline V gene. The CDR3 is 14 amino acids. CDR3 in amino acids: CAISGSRGSFGYTF. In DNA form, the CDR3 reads TGTGCCATCAGTGGGTCGCGGGGATCGTTCGGCTACACCTTC.

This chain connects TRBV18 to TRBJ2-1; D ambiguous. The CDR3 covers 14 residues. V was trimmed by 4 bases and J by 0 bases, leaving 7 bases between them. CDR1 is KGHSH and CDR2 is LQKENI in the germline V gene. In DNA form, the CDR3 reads TGTGCCAGCTCACTCGAGAGCTCCTACAATGAGCAGTTCTTC. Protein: CASSLESSYNEQFF.

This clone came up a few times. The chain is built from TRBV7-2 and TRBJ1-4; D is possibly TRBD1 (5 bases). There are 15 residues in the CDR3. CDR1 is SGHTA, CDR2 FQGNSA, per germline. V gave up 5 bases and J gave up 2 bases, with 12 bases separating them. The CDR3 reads CASSITGGTNEKLFF. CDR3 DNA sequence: TGTGCCAGCAGCATTACAGGAGGCACTAATGAAAAACTGTTTTTT.

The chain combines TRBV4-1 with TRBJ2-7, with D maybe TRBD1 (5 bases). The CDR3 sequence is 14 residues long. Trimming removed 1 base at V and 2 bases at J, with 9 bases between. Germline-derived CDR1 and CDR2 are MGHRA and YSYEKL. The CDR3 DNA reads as TGCGCCAGCAGCCAAGCAGGGCCGACCTACGAGCAGTACTTC. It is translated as CASSQAGPTYEQYF.

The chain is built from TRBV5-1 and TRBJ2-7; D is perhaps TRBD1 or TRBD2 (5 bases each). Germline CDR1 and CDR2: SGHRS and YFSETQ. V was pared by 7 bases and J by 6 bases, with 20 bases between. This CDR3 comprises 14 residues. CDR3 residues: CASRPGTHSGEQYF. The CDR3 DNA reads TGCGCCAGCCGCCCAGGGACCCACTCCGGCGAGCAGTACTTC.

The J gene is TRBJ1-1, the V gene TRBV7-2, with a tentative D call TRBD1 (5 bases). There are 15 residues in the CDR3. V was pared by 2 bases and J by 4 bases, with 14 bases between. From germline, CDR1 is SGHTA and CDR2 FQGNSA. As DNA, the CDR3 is TGTGCCAGCAGCTTAACGGGGGGTCCGGGCACTGAAGCTTTCTTT. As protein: CASSLTGGPGTEAFF. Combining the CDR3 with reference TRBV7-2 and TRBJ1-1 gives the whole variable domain GAGVSQSPSNKVTEKGKDVELRCDPISGHTALYWYRQSLGQGLEFLIYFQGNSAPDKSGLPSDRFSAERTGGSVSTLTIQRTQQEDSAVYLCASSLTGGPGTEAFFGQGTRLTVV.

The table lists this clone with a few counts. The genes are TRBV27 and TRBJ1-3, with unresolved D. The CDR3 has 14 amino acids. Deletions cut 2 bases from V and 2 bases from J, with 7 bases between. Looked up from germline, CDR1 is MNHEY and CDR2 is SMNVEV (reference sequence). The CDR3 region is CASSLPTAGNTIYF. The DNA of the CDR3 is TGTGCCAGCAGTTTACCAACCGCTGGAAACACCATATATTTT.

The CDR3 bases are TGTGCCAGCAGCTTAGATGGGGGACTAGCGGGAGGGCTTGTTTACGAGCAGTACTTC. Amino acid sequence: CASSLDGGLAGGLVYEQYF. The chain carries TRBV11-2 and TRBJ2-7, with TRBD2 identical over 16 bases. The CDR3 covers 19 residues. V was pared by 0 bases and J by 4 bases, with 9 bases of the junction left unmatched. Per germline, CDR1 SGHAT and CDR2 FQNNGV.

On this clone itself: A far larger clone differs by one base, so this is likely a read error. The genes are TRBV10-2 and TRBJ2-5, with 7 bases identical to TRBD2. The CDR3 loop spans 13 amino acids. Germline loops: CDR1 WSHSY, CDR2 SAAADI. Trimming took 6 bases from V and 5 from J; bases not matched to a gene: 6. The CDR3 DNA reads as TGCGCCAGCAGGCGGGGGAATCTTGAGACCCAGTACTTC. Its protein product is CASRRGNLETQYF.

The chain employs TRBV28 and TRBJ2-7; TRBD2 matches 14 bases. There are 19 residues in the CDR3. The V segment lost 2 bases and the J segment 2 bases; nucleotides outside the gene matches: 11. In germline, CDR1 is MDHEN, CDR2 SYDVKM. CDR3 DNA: TGTGCCAGCAGTTTAGAGGGGACTAGCGGGGGATCCCCTACCTACGAGCAGTACTTC. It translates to CASSLEGTSGGSPTYEQYF.

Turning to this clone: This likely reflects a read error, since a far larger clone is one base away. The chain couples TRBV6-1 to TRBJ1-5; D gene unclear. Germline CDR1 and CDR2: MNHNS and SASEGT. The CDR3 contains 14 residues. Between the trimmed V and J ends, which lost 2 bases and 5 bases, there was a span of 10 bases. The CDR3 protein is CASSESRADQPQHF. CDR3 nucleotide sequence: TGTGCCAGCAGTGAATCCCGGGCAGATCAGCCCCAGCATTTT.

CDR3: CASSLRPRLANTGELFF. The CDR3 bases are TGCGCCAGCAGCCTTCGGCCAAGGCTCGCGAACACCGGGGAGCTGTTTTTT. This chain joins TRBV5-1 and TRBJ2-2; D is ambiguous. The CDR3 has 17 amino acids. Trimming removed 4 bases from V and 0 bases from J, with 16 bases in between. Germline V CDR1 and CDR2: SGHRS, YFSETQ.

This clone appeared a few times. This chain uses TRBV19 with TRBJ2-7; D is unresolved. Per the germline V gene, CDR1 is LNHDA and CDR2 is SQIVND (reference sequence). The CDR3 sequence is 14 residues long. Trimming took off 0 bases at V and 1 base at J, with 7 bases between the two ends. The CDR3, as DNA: TGTGCCAGTAGTATAGACGGCGGATCCTACGAGCAGTACTTC. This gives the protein CASSIDGGSYEQYF.

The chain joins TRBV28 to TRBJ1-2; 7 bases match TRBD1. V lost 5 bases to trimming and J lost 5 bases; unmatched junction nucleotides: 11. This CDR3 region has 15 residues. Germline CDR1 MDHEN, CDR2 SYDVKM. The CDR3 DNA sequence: TGTGCCAGCAGTATCTCGACAGGGAATTTTTATGGCTACACCTTC. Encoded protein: CASSISTGNFYGYTF.